This T cell receptor (beta chain) emerged from a study of shared clonotypes between healthy human individuals. Sequenced by immunoSEQ multiplex PCR; TCRdb stores in-frame clones only, minus some. The sample carries 2 million to 3 million clones, approximately 93% recorded once. Losses at the gene ends were 9 bases for V and 3 bases for J; bases not matched to a gene: 9. This CDR3 is built from 15 residues. CDR1 and CDR2 (germline): SNHLY, FYNNEI. This receptor was taken from a man aged 18 to 30 in good health. Some clones in this sample may be carry-over from other donors' samples. This chain joins TRBV2 and TRBJ2-1; 9 bases are a match to TRBD1. Source material: naive CD4+ T cells from PBMCs. Subset indicated: CD45RA+ positively selected. CDR3 in amino acids: CASHLGTGSYNEQFF. CDR3 nucleotide sequence: TGTGCCAGTCACCTCGGGACAGGGAGCTACAATGAGCAGTTCTTC.